This T cell receptor (beta chain) was observed in a study of cytomegalovirus exposure and HLA in healthy donors. Notes on the study in general: It was likely that a cluster of highly shared sequence variants was a sequencing artifact.

A remark on this clone: Its antigen is currently unknown.

Trimming took off 1 base at V and 2 bases at J, with 9 bases between the two ends. There are 15 residues in the CDR3. In germline, CDR1 is SGHNT, CDR2 YYREEE (reference sequence). In the PCR, 60 Vbeta and 13 Jbeta primers were used. Per the study methods: Later work found around 85 million unique TCR beta chains, with some 11 million shared. TCRdb keeps only in-frame clones here, not all; method: immunoSEQ multiplex PCR. That table gives V, J and clone size, and the DNA gave D and trimming. This sample has about 150,000 clones; approximately 85% occur once, and the top ten carry 2% to 3%. This chain connects TRBV5-4 to TRBJ1-4, with D possibly being TRBD1 (6 bases). The sequencing input was PBMCs. The TCR comes from a man aged 25-45 years in good health and CMV-seropositive. The CDR3 protein is CASSLYQGTNEKLFF. The CDR3 DNA reads TGTGCCAGCAGCTTGTACCAGGGGACTAATGAAAAACTGTTTTTT.